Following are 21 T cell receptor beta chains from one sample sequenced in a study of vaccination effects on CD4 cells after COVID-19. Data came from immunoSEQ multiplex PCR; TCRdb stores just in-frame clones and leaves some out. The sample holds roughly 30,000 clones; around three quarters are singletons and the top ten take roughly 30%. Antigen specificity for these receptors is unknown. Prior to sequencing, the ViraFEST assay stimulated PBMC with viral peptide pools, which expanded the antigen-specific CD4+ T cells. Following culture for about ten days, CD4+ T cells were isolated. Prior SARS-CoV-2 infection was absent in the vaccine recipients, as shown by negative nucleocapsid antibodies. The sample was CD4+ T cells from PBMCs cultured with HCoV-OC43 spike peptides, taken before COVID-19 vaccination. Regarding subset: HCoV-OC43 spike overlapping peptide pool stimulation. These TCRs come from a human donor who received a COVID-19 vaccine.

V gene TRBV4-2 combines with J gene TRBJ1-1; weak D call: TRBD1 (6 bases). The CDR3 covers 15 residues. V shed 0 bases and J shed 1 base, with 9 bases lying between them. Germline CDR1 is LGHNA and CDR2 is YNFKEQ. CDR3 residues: CASSQDRTANTEAFF. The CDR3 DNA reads TGTGCCAGCAGCCAAGATAGGACAGCGAACACTGAAGCTTTCTTT.

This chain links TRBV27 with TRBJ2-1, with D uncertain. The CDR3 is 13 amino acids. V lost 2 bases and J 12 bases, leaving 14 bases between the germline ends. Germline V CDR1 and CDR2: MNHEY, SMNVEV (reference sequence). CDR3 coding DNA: TGTGCCAGCAGTTTAACGGCTGGGTATAGGCAGTTCTTC. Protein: CASSLTAGYRQFF.

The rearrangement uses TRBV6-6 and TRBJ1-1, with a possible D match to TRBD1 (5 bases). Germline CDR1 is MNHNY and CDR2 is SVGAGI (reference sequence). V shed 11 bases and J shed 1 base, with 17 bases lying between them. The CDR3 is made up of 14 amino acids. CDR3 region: CAGRGSRGNTEAFF. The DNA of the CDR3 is TGTGCCGGTAGGGGTTCCCGAGGGAACACTGAAGCTTTCTTT.

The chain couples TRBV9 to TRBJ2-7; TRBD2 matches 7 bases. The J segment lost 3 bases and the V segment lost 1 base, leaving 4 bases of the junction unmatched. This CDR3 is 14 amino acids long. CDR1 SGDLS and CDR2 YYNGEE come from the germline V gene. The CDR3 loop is CASSVLPGGYEQYF. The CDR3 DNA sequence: TGTGCCAGCAGCGTACTTCCGGGGGGCTACGAGCAGTACTTC. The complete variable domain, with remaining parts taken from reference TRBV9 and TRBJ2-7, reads DSGVTQTPKHLITATGQRVTLRCSPRSGDLSVYWYQQSLDQGLQFLIQYYNGEERAKGNILERFSAQQFPDLHSELNLSSLELGDSALYFCASSVLPGGYEQYFGPGTRLTVT.

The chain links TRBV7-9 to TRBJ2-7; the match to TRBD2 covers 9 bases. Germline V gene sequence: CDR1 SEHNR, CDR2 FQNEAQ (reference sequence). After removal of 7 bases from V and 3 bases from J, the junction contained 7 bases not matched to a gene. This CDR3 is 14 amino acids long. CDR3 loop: CASIQAGGRYEQYF. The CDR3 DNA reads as TGTGCCAGCATCCAAGCGGGGGGCCGCTACGAGCAGTACTTC. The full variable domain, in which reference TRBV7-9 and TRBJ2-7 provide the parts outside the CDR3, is DTGVSQNPRHKITKRGQNVTFRCDPISEHNRLYWYRQTLGQGPEFLTYFQNEAQLEKSRLLSDRFSAERPKGSFSTLEIQRTEQGDSAMYLCASIQAGGRYEQYFGPGTRLTVT.

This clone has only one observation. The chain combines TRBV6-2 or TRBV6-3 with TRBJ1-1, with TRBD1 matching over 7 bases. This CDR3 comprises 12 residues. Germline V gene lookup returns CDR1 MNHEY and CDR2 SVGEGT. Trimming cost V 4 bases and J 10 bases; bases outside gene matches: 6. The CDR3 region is CASSSRDSRAFF. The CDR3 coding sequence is TGTGCCAGCAGTTCCCGGGACAGTCGAGCTTTCTTT.

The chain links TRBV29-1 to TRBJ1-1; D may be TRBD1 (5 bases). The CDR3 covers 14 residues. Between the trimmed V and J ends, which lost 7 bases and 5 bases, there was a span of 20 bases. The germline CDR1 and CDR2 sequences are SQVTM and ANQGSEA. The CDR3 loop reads CSGGFGMGRTEAFF. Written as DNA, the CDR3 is TGCAGCGGGGGGTTCGGGATGGGGAGGACTGAAGCTTTCTTT.

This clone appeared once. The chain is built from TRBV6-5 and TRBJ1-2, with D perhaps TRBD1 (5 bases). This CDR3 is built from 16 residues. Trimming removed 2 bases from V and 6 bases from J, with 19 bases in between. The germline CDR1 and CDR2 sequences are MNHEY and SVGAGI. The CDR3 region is CASSYELTGGWDGYTF. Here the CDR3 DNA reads TGTGCCAGCAGTTACGAACTTACCGGGGGTTGGGATGGCTACACCTTC.

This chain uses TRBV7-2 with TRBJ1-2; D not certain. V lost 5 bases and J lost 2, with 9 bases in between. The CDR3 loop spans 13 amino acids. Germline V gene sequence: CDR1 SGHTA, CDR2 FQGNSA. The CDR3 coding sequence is TGTGCCAGCAGCCGCCGGGAGAACTATGGCTACACCTTC. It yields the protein CASSRRENYGYTF.

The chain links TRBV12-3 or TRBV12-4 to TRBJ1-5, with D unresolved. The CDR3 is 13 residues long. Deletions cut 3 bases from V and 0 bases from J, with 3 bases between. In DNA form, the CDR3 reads TGTGCCAGCAGTTTCAGTAGCAATCAGCCCCAGCATTTT. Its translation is CASSFSSNQPQHF.

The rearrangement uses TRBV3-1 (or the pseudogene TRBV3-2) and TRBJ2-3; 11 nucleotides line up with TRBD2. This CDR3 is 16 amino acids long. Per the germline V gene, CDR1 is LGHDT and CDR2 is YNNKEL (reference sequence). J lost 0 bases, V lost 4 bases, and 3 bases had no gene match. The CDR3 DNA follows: TGTGCCAGCAGCCTAACTAGCGGGGGAAGCACAGATACGCAGTATTTT. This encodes CASSLTSGGSTDTQYF.

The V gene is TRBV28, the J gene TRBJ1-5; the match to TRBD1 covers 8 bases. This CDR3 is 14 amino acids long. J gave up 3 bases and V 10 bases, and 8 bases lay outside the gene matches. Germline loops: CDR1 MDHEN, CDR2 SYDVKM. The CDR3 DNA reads TGTGCCACTCGGGACAGGAGATTCAATCAGCCCCAGCATTTT. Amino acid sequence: CATRDRRFNQPQHF.

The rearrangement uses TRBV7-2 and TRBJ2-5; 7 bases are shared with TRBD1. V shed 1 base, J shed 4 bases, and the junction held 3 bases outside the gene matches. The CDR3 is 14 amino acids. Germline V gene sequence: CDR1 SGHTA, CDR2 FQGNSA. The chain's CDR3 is CASSLGDRRETQYF. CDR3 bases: TGTGCCAGCAGCTTAGGGGACAGAAGAGAGACCCAGTACTTC.

CDR3 coding DNA: TGTGCCAGCAGTCCGACCCGGGGGGTGAGCTACGAGCAGTACTTC. This encodes CASSPTRGVSYEQYF. The chain combines TRBV27 with TRBJ2-7; 7 positions match TRBD2. CDR3 size: 15 residues. From germline, CDR1 is MNHEY and CDR2 SMNVEV (reference sequence). V lost 5 bases, J lost 3 bases, and 10 bases stayed unmatched.

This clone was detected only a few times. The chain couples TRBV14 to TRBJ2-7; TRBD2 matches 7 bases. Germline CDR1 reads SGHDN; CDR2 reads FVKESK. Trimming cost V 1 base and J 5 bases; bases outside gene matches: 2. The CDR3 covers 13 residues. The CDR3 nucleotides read TGTGCCAGCAGCCAAGTACGGGAGGACGAGCAGTACTTC. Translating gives CASSQVREDEQYF.

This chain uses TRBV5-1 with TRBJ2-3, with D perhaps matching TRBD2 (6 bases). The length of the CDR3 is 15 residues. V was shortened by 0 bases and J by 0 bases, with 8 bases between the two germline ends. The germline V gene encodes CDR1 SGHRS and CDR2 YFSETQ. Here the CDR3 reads CASSLVGRSTDTQYF. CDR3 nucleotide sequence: TGCGCCAGCAGCTTGGTTGGGAGGAGCACAGATACGCAGTATTTT.

The CDR3: CASSQGQTYTEAFF. DNA of the CDR3: TGTGCCAGCAGCCAAGGACAGACGTACACTGAAGCTTTCTTT. V and J are TRBV3-1 (or the pseudogene TRBV3-2) and TRBJ1-1; perhaps TRBD1 as D (5 bases). CDR1 is LGHDT and CDR2 is YNNKEL in the germline V gene (reference sequence). The V end lost 1 base, the J end lost 3 bases, and 9 bases lay between the germline ends. This CDR3 comprises 14 residues.

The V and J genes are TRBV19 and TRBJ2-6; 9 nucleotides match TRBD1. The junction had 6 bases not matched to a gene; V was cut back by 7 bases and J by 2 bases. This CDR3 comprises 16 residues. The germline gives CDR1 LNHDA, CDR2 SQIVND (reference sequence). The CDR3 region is CASTGDRAAGANVLTF. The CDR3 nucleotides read TGTGCCAGTACCGGGGACAGGGCGGCTGGGGCCAACGTCCTGACTTTC.

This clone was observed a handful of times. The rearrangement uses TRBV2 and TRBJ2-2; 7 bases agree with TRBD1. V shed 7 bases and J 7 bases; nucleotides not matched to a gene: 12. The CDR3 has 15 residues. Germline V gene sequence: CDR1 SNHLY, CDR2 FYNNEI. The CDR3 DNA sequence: TGTGCCAGCACCTTCGACAGGGCGGAGGACGGGGAGCTGTTTTTT. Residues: CASTFDRAEDGELFF.

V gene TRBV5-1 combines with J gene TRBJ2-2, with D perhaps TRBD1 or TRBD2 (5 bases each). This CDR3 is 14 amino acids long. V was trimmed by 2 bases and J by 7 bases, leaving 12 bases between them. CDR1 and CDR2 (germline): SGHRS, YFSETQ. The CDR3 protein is CASSLIQAGGELFF. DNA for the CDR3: TGCGCCAGCAGCTTAATACAGGCGGGCGGGGAGCTGTTTTTT. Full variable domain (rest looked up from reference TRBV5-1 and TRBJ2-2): KAGVTQTPRYLIKTRGQQVTLSCSPISGHRSVSWYQQTPGQGLQFLFEYFSETQRNKGNFPGRFSGRQFSNSRSEMNVSTLELGDSALYLCASSLIQAGGELFFGEGSRLTVL.

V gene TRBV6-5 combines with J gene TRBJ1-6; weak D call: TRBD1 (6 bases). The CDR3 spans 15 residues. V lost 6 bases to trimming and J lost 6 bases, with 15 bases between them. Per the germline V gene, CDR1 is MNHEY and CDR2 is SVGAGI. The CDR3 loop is CASSKGQTPNSPLHF. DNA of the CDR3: TGTGCCAGCAGCAAAGGACAGACGCCTAATTCACCCCTCCACTTT.